Below are 6 T cell receptor beta chains sequenced from a single sample in a study of blood T cell repertoires in COVID-19. Profiling relied on immunoSEQ multiplex PCR, and the TCRdb table lists in-frame clones only, not all of them. The table has fewer than 70,000 clones, about 90% seen once. Sequencing was done on a sample of peripheral blood. These receptors came from a man aged 60 to 75 with active or convalescent COVID-19.

This chain uses TRBV18 with TRBJ1-5; 9 nucleotides match TRBD1. CDR1 and CDR2 (germline): KGHSH, LQKENI. The CDR3 totals 14 residues. With 4 bases clipped from V and 6 bases from J, the junction kept 4 bases outside the gene matches. As DNA, the CDR3 is TGTGCCAGCTCACAACAGGGGGCGGGTCAGCCCCAGCATTTT. It encodes CASSQQGAGQPQHF.

This chain links TRBV27 with TRBJ1-1; 7 bases are shared with TRBD1. The V segment lost 10 bases and the J segment 1 base; nucleotides outside the gene matches: 6. The CDR3 loop spans 13 amino acids. Germline V gives CDR1 MNHEY, CDR2 SMNVEV (reference sequence). This CDR3 is CATTPGGNTEAFF. In DNA, the CDR3 is TGTGCCACCACGCCAGGGGGGAACACTGAAGCTTTCTTT.

This chain links TRBV5-4 with TRBJ2-5; 14 bases are a match to TRBD2. The CDR3 totals 15 residues. CDR1 is SGHNT, CDR2 YYREEE, per germline (reference sequence). The J segment lost 4 bases and the V segment lost 6 bases, leaving 5 bases of the junction unmatched. CDR3 in DNA: TGTGCCAGCAATCCGGGGACTAGCGGGAGAGAGACCCAGTACTTC. Protein sequence: CASNPGTSGRETQYF. Based on the CDR3 plus reference TRBV5-4 and TRBJ2-5, the full variable domain is ETGVTQSPTHLIKTRGQQVTLRCSSQSGHNTVSWYQQALGQGPQFIFQYYREEENGRGNFPPRFSGLQFPNYSSELNVNALELDDSALYLCASNPGTSGRETQYFGPGTRLLVL.

The chain recombines TRBV5-1 with TRBJ2-3; 7 positions match TRBD2. CDR1 and CDR2 (germline): SGHRS, YFSETQ. Trimming at V came to 4 bases and at J to 4 bases, leaving 6 bases not matched to a gene. The CDR3 is made up of 14 amino acids. CDR3 region: CASSPTSMPDTQYF. The CDR3 coding sequence is TGCGCCAGCAGCCCGACTAGCATGCCAGATACGCAGTATTTT. The entire variable domain, with the rest obtained from reference TRBV5-1 and TRBJ2-3, is as follows: KAGVTQTPRYLIKTRGQQVTLSCSPISGHRSVSWYQQTPGQGLQFLFEYFSETQRNKGNFPGRFSGRQFSNSRSEMNVSTLELGDSALYLCASSPTSMPDTQYFGPGTRLTVL.

This clone is a singleton in its sample. The chain employs TRBV18 and TRBJ2-6; D unclear. Trimming left V 2 bases short and J 0 bases short, with 14 bases between. Germline V gene sequence: CDR1 KGHSH, CDR2 LQKENI. The length of the CDR3 is 18 residues. CDR3 coding DNA: TGTGCCAGCTCACCAGTACCCTCTTCGGGCTCTGGGGCCAACGTCCTGACTTTC. This encodes CASSPVPSSGSGANVLTF.

This chain joins TRBV2 and TRBJ2-1, with 7 nucleotides matching TRBD1. J lost 3 bases, V lost 2 bases, and 1 base had no gene match. The CDR3 is 14 residues long. Germline V lookup: CDR1 SNHLY, CDR2 FYNNEI. DNA for the CDR3: TGTGCCAGCAGTGAACGGGACAGCTACAATGAGCAGTTCTTC. It encodes CASSERDSYNEQFF.